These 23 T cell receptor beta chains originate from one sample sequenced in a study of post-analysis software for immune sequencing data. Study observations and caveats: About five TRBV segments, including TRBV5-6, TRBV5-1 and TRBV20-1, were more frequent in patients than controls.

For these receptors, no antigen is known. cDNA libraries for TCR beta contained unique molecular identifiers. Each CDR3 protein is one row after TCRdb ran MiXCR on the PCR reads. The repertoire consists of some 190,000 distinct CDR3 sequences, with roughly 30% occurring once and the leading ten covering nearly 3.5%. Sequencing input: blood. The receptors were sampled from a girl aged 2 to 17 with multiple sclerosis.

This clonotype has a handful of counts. The CDR3 loop reads CARGEGRGREKLFF. As DNA, the CDR3 is TGTGCCAGGGGTGAGGGCAGGGGGCGTGAAAAACTGTTTTTT. The rearrangement joins TRBV27 to TRBJ1-4; 8 bases line up with TRBD1. V gave up 9 bases and J gave up 7 bases; unmatched junction bases: 10. The length of the CDR3 is 14 residues. CDR1 and CDR2 from the germline V gene are MNHEY and SMNVEV (reference sequence).

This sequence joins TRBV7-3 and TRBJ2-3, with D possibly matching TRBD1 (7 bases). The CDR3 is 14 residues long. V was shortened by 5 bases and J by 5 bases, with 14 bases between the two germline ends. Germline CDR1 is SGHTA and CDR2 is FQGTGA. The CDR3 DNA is TGTGCCAGCAGCCCTAGACAGGGAGGAGATACGCAGTATTTT. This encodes CASSPRQGGDTQYF.

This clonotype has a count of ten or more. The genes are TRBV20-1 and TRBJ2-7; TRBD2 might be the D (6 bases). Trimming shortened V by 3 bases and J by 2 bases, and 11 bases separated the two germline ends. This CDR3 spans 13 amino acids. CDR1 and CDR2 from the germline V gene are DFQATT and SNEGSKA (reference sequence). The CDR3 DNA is TGCAGTGCTAGTTTGCGGGGCGCCTACGAGCAGTACTTC. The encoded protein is CSASLRGAYEQYF.

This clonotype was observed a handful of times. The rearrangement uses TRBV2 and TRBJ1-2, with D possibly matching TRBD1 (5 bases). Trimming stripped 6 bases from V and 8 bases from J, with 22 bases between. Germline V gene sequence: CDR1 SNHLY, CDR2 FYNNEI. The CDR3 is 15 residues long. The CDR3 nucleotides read TGTGCCAGCAGGCCCCGTTCAGGGACGGGAAAGGGCTACACCTTC. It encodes CASRPRSGTGKGYTF.

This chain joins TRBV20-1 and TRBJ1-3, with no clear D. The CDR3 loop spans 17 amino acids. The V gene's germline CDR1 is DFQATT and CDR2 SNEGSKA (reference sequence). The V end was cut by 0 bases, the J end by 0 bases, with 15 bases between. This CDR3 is CSARDGVVEFSGNTIYF. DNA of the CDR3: TGCAGTGCTAGAGATGGCGTGGTGGAGTTCTCTGGAAACACCATATATTTT.

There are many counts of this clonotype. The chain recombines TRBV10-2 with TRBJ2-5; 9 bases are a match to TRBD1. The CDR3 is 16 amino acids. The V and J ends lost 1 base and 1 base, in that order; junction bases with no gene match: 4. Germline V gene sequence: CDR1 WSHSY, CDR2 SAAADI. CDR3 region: CASSEFYRGPQETQYF. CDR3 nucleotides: TGCGCCAGCAGTGAGTTCTACAGGGGGCCCCAAGAGACCCAGTACTTC.

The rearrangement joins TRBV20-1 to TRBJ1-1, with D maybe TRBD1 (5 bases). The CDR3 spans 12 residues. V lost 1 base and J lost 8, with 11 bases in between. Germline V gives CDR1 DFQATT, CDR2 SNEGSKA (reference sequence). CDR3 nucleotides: TGCAGTGCTAGAGGTGCGCAGGGAGAAGCTTTCTTT. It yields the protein CSARGAQGEAFF.

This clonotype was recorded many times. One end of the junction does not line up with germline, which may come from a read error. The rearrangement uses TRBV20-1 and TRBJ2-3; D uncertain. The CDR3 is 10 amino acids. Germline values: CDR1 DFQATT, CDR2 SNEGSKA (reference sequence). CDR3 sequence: CSASKDTQYF. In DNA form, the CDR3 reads TGCAGTGCTAGCAAAGATACGCAGTATTTT.

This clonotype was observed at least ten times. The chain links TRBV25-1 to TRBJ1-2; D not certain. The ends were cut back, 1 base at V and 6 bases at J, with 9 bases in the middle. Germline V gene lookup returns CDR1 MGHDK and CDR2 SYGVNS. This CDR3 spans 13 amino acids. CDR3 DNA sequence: TGTGCCAGCAGTGAATGGGGAGGGAATGGCTACACCTTC. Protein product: CASSEWGGNGYTF.

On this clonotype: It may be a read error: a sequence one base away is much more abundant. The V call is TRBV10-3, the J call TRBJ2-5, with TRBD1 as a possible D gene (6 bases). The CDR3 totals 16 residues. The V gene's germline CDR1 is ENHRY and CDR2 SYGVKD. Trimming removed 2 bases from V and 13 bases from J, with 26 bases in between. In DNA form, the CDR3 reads TGTGCCATCAGTGAGGGGGGCAAGCTCCTTGGGGAGTCCCGGTACTTC. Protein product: CAISEGGKLLGESRYF.

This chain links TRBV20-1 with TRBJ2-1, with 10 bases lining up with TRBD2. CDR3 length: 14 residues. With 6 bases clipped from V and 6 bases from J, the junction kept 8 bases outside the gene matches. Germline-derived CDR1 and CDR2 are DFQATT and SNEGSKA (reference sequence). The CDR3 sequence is CSATLAGVLNEQFF. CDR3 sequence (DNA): TGCAGTGCCACCCTAGCGGGAGTTCTCAATGAGCAGTTCTTC.

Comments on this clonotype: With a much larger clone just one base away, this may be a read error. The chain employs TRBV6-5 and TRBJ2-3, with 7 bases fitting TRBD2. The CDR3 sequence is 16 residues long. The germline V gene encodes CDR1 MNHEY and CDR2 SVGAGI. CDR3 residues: CAGSYARLAGADTQYF. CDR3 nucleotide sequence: TGTGCCGGCAGTTACGCACGACTAGCAGGTGCAGATACGCAGTATTTT.

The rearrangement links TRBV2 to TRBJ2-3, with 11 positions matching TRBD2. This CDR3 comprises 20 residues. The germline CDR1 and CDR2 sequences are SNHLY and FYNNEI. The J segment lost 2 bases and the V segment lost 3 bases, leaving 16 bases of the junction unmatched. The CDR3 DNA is TGTGCCAGCAGTGACGCCCCGAAGGGTGGGACTAGCGGATACACAGATACGCAGTATTTT. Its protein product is CASSDAPKGGTSGYTDTQYF.

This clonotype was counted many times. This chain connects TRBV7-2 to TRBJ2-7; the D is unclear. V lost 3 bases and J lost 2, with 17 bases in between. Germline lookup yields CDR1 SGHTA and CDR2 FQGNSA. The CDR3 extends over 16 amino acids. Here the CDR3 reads CASSFNSVPDTYEQYF. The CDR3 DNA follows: TGTGCCAGCAGCTTCAATTCTGTCCCAGACACCTACGAGCAGTACTTC.

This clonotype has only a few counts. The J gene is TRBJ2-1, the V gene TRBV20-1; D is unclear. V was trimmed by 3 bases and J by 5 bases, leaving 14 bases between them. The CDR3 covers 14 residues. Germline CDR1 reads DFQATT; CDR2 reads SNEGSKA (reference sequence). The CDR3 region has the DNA TGCAGTGCTAGCGCCCCATGGCCCGACAATGAGCAGTTCTTC. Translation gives CSASAPWPDNEQFF.

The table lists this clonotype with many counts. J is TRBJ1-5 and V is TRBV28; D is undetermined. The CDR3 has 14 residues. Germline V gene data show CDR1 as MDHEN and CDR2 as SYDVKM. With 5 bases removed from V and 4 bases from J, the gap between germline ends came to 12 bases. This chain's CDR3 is CASSVRTANQPQHF. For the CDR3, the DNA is TGTGCCAGCAGTGTCCGGACGGCAAATCAGCCCCAGCATTTT.

For the CDR3, the DNA is TGTGCCAGCAGTTGGACAGGGGTCCACGAGCAGTACTTC. As protein: CASSWTGVHEQYF. This sequence joins TRBV7-9 and TRBJ2-5, with 9 bases lining up with TRBD1. The J call may be in error: the DNA end matches TRBJ2-7 better. The germline gives CDR1 SEHNR, CDR2 FQNEAQ (reference sequence). The CDR3 loop spans 13 amino acids.

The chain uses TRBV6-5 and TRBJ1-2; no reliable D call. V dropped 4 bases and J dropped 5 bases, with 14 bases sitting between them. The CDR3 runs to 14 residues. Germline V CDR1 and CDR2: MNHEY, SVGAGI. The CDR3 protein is CASSSTDGNYGYTF. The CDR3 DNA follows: TGTGCCAGCAGTTCCACCGACGGGAATTATGGCTACACCTTC.

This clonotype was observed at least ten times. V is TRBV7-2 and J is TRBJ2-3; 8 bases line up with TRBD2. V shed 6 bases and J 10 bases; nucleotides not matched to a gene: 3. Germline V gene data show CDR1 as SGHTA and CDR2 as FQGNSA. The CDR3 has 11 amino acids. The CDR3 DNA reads TGTGCCAGCAGTCGGCGGGGGGCGCAGTATTTT. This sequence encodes CASSRRGAQYF.

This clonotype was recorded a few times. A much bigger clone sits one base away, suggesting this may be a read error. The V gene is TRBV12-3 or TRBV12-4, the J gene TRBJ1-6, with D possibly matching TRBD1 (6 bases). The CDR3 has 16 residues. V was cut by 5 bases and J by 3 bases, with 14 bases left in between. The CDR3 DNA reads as TGTGCCAGCAGTGGGGGCCCATTGGGCTATAATTCACCCCTCCACTTT. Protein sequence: CASSGGPLGYNSPLHF.

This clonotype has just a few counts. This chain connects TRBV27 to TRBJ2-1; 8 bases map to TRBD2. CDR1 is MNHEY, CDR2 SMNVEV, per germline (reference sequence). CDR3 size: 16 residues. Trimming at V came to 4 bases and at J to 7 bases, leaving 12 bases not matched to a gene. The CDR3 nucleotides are TGTGCCAGCAGTTCTCCTCCTAAGCGGGGGCGGAATGAGCAGTTCTTC. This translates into CASSSPPKRGRNEQFF.

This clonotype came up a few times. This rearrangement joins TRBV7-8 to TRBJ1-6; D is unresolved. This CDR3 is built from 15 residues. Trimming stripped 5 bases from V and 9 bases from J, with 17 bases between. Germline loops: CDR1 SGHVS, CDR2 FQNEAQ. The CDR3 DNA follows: TGTGCCAGCAGCATCTCGGAGGGTATAGCTTCACCCCTCCACTTT. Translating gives CASSISEGIASPLHF.

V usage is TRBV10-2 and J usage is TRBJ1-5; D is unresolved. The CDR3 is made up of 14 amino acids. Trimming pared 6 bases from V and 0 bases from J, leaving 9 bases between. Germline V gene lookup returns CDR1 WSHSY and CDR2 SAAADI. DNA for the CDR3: TGCGCCAGCAGCCAGGCTGATAGCAATCAGCCCCAGCATTTT. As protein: CASSQADSNQPQHF.